This T cell receptor (beta chain) was retrieved from a study of control samples from healthy donors and cancer patients. CDR3 length: 12 amino acids. Germline lookup yields CDR1 SGHTA and CDR2 FQGNSA. The V end lost 2 bases, the J end lost 8 bases, and 9 bases lay between the germline ends. Method: immunoSEQ multiplex PCR; TCRdb's copy keeps in-frame clones and lacks some. Here the sample spans about 170,000 clones, roughly 95% being singletons. The sequenced material came from blood. The rearrangement links TRBV7-2 to TRBJ1-2; no firm D call. The TCR sequence derives from a woman aged 60-75 years in good health. In DNA, the CDR3 is TGTGCCAGCAGCTTATTTGGGAGCGGCTACACCTTC. It encodes CASSLFGSGYTF.